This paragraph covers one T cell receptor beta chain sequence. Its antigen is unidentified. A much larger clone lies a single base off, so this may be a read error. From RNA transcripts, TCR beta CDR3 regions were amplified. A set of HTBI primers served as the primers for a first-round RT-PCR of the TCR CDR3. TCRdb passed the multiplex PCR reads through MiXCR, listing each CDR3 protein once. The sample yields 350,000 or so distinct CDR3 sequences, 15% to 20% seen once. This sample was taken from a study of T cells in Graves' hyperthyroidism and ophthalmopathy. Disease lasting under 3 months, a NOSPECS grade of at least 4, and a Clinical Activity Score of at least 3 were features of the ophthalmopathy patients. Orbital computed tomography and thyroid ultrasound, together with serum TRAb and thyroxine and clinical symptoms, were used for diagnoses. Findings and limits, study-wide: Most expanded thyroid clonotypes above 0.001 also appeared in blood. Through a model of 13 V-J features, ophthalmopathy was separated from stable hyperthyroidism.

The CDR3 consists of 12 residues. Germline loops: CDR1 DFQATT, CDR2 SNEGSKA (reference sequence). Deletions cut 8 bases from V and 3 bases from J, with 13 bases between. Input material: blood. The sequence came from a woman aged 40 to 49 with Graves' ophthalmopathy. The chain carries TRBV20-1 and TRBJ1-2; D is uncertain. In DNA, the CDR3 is TGCAGTCCCGTTTTTAGCGACTATGGCTACACCTTC. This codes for CSPVFSDYGYTF.